This entry lists 13 T cell receptor beta chains sequenced from one sample in a study of blood T cell repertoires in COVID-19. Clones were sequenced by immunoSEQ multiplex PCR, and TCRdb holds only the in-frame ones, with some missing. The top ten hold around 3.9% of the sample, which has about 290,000 clones, 70% to 90% seen once. The specimen was peripheral blood. The receptors derive from a woman in her fifties or sixties with active or convalescent COVID-19.

In DNA, the CDR3 is TGCAGCGTTGAGGGGCCAGACTATGGCTACACCTTC. Its protein is CSVEGPDYGYTF. This chain connects TRBV29-1 to TRBJ1-2, with D perhaps TRBD1 (5 bases). CDR1 is SQVTM, CDR2 ANQGSEA, per germline. The V gene lost 3 bases and the J gene lost 3 bases, with 8 bases spanning the gap. The CDR3 consists of 12 residues. The whole variable domain, filled in from reference TRBV29-1 and TRBJ1-2, reads SAVISQKPSRDICQRGTSLTIQCQVDSQVTMMFWYRQQPGQSLTLIATANQGSEATYESGFVIDKFPISRPNLTFSTLTVSNMSPEDSSIYLCSVEGPDYGYTFGSGTRLTVV.

J is TRBJ1-2 and V is TRBV6-5; a weak D match, TRBD1 (5 bases). V lost 8 bases and J lost 2, with 9 bases in between. The CDR3 is 12 amino acids. The germline gives CDR1 MNHEY, CDR2 SVGAGI. The CDR3 loop is CASSQANYGYTF. CDR3 DNA sequence: TGTGCCAGCTCACAGGCGAACTATGGCTACACCTTC.

V is TRBV5-4 and J is TRBJ2-7; 7 bases align to TRBD2. Germline CDR1 is SGHNT and CDR2 is YYREEE (reference sequence). V was clipped by 2 bases and J by 5 bases; unmatched bases: 7. The CDR3 has 14 residues. The CDR3 nucleotides are TGTGCCAGCAGCTTAGCGGGGACCCTGGACGAGCAGTACTTC. It yields the protein CASSLAGTLDEQYF. Together with reference TRBV5-4 and TRBJ2-7, the CDR3 gives the full variable domain: ETGVTQSPTHLIKTRGQQVTLRCSSQSGHNTVSWYQQALGQGPQFIFQYYREEENGRGNFPPRFSGLQFPNYSSELNVNALELDDSALYLCASSLAGTLDEQYFGPGTRLTVT.

This sequence joins TRBV6-1 and TRBJ1-1; no firm D call. The CDR3 runs to 14 residues. The V and J ends lost 2 bases and 4 bases respectively, with 11 bases between them. Germline V CDR1 and CDR2: MNHNS, SASEGT. The CDR3: CASSELRLGTEAFF. The CDR3 DNA follows: TGTGCCAGCAGTGAACTGAGGTTAGGCACTGAAGCTTTCTTT.

J is TRBJ2-7 and V is TRBV7-6; the match to TRBD2 covers 8 bases. The V and J ends lost 7 bases and 4 bases, in that order; junction bases with no gene match: 12. CDR1 is SGHVS and CDR2 is FNYEAQ in the germline V gene. The CDR3 sequence is 15 residues long. The CDR3 sequence is CASTPRGGHEYEQYF. The CDR3 region has the DNA TGTGCCAGCACCCCTCGCGGGGGGCACGAATACGAGCAGTACTTC.

This rearrangement joins TRBV5-1 to TRBJ2-5; 8 nucleotides align to TRBD1. V lost 0 bases to trimming and J lost 5 bases; unmatched junction nucleotides: 3. The CDR3 runs to 14 residues. CDR1 and CDR2 from the germline V gene are SGHRS and YFSETQ. The CDR3 reads CASSLAGGDETQYF. In DNA form, the CDR3 reads TGCGCCAGCAGCTTGGCAGGGGGCGACGAGACCCAGTACTTC.

The chain carries TRBV6-5 and TRBJ2-7; TRBD1 matches at 11 bases. This CDR3 is built from 15 residues. The V segment lost 5 bases and the J segment 4 bases; nucleotides outside the gene matches: 7. The germline CDR1 and CDR2 sequences are MNHEY and SVGAGI. The CDR3 nucleotides are TGTGCCAGCAGTAACCGGGACAGGGGGGATTACGAGCAGTACTTC. Amino acid sequence: CASSNRDRGDYEQYF.

This clone has more than one count but fewer than ten. The chain carries TRBV18 and TRBJ1-4; possible D gene TRBD1, 6 bases. The CDR3 consists of 16 residues. The germline V gene encodes CDR1 KGHSH and CDR2 LQKENI. Trimming took 2 bases from V and 8 from J, leaving 18 bases between them. The CDR3 protein is CASSPMESRGREKLFF. For the CDR3, the DNA is TGTGCCAGCTCACCAATGGAGTCCAGGGGAAGGGAAAAACTGTTTTTT.

The chain combines TRBV19 with TRBJ1-2; TRBD1 aligns across 8 bases. This CDR3 spans 15 amino acids. The V gene end was trimmed by 4 bases and the J gene end by 4 bases; junction bases not matched to a gene: 8. From germline, CDR1 is LNHDA and CDR2 SQIVND (reference sequence). In nucleotides, the CDR3 is TGTGCCAGTAGTACGGACAGGGCGTCGACCTATGGCTACACCTTC. This gives the protein CASSTDRASTYGYTF.

J is TRBJ2-3 and V is TRBV20-1; D may be TRBD1 (6 bases). Deletions cut 3 bases from V and 5 bases from J, with 18 bases between. The CDR3 contains 15 residues. Looked up from germline, CDR1 is DFQATT and CDR2 is SNEGSKA (reference sequence). The CDR3: CSASGTPGRGDTQYF. For the CDR3, the DNA is TGCAGTGCTAGTGGGACCCCGGGCAGGGGAGATACGCAGTATTTT.

This chain links TRBV18 with TRBJ1-2; D might be TRBD1 (6 bases). V lost 5 bases, J lost 8 bases, and 12 bases lay in between. The CDR3 covers 12 residues. CDR1 is KGHSH and CDR2 is LQKENI in the germline V gene. The CDR3 DNA follows: TGTGCCAGCTCAGCAGCAGGGGACGGCTACACCTTC. Its translation is CASSAAGDGYTF. Complete variable domain (other parts from reference TRBV18 and TRBJ1-2): NAGVMQNPRHLVRRRGQEARLRCSPMKGHSHVYWYRQLPEEGLKFMVYLQKENIIDESGMPKERFSAEFPKEGPSILRIQQVVRGDSAAYFCASSAAGDGYTFGSGTRLTVV.

This chain uses TRBV18 with TRBJ1-2; TRBD1 aligns across 9 bases. The V segment lost 3 bases and the J segment 8 bases; nucleotides outside the gene matches: 4. The CDR3 is made up of 13 amino acids. Germline-derived CDR1 and CDR2 are KGHSH and LQKENI. The CDR3, as DNA: TGTGCCAGCTCACCCGACAGGGGGTTCGGCTACACCTTC. Its translation: CASSPDRGFGYTF.

V and J are TRBV6-5 and TRBJ2-2; D remains unclear. The germline gives CDR1 MNHEY, CDR2 SVGAGI. CDR3 length equals 12 residues. Trimming took 8 bases from V and 6 from J, leaving 10 bases between them. The CDR3 DNA reads as TGTGCCAGCTCGACACCCCCCGGGGAGCTGTTTTTT. This codes for CASSTPPGELFF.